This is a list of T cell receptor beta chains from one sample in a study of cytomegalovirus exposure and HLA in healthy donors. Only in-frame clones appear in the TCRdb table, and some are missing; sequencing was by immunoSEQ multiplex PCR. Among roughly 190,000 clones listed, 81% were seen once. Specimen: PBMCs. The receptor set was obtained from a man aged 18 to 29 in good health and CMV-seronegative. Each CDR3 is given with its conserved first and last residue. The D gene is left open where the match is weak. The size of a clone is reported for some rows only, either as once, few or many, or as a class for expanded clones.

V gene: TRBV7-8
clone size: few
D gene: TRBD1
J gene: TRBJ1-1
CDR3 protein: CASTHRMADRGQAEAFF
CDR3 DNA: TGTGCCAGCACCCATAGGATGGCGGACAGGGGGCAGGCTGAAGCTTTCTTT

V gene: TRBV5-6
clone size: .
D gene: TRBD2
J gene: TRBJ2-2
CDR3 protein: CASSARLATNTGELFF
CDR3 DNA: TGTGCCAGCAGCGCTAGACTAGCGACGAACACCGGGGAGCTGTTTTTT

V gene: TRBV19
clone size: once
D gene: .
J gene: TRBJ1-1
CDR3 protein: CASSVGEGTEAFF
CDR3 DNA: TGTGCCAGTAGTGTGGGGGAGGGCACTGAAGCTTTCTTT

V gene: TRBV28
clone size: .
D gene: TRBD2
J gene: TRBJ2-7
CDR3 protein: CATDGTSNHEQYF
CDR3 DNA: TGTGCCACGGACGGGACTAGCAATCACGAGCAGTACTTC

V gene: TRBV6-1
clone size: .
D gene: TRBD1
J gene: TRBJ2-7
CDR3 protein: CASSEYGTGPYEQYF
CDR3 DNA: TGTGCCAGCAGTGAATACGGGACAGGACCCTACGAGCAGTACTTC

V gene: TRBV15
clone size: .
D gene: TRBD2
J gene: TRBJ2-2
CDR3 protein: CATSRGSSGVDGELFF
CDR3 DNA: TGTGCCACCAGCAGAGGTTCTAGCGGGGTAGACGGGGAGCTGTTTTTT

V gene: TRBV7-2
clone size: once
D gene: .
J gene: TRBJ2-5
CDR3 protein: CASSFVTEETQYF
CDR3 DNA: TGTGCCAGCAGCTTTGTGACAGAGGAGACCCAGTACTTC

V gene: TRBV5-1
clone size: .
D gene: .
J gene: TRBJ2-7
CDR3 protein: CASSLESIIYEQYF
CDR3 DNA: TGCGCCAGCAGCTTGGAATCTATAATTTACGAGCAGTACTTC

V gene: TRBV4-2
clone size: .
D gene: .
J gene: TRBJ2-7
CDR3 protein: CASSRGAGPYEQYF
CDR3 DNA: TGTGCCAGCAGCCGAGGCGCGGGTCCGTACGAGCAGTACTTC

V gene: TRBV19
clone size: .
D gene: .
J gene: TRBJ2-5
CDR3 protein: CASSRSALQETQYF
CDR3 DNA: TGTGCCAGTAGTCGGTCAGCGCTCCAAGAGACCCAGTACTTC

V gene: TRBV13
clone size: once
D gene: .
J gene: TRBJ2-1
CDR3 protein: CASSFRPQRWTVGYNEQFF
CDR3 DNA: TGTGCCAGCAGCTTCAGGCCCCAAAGATGGACAGTGGGATACAATGAGCAGTTCTTC

V gene: TRBV12-5
clone size: .
D gene: .
J gene: TRBJ1-5
CDR3 protein: CASGFPGMRNQPQHF
CDR3 DNA: TGTGCTAGTGGTTTCCCGGGGATGAGGAATCAGCCCCAGCATTTT

V gene: TRBV30
clone size: .
D gene: TRBD1
J gene: TRBJ1-2
CDR3 protein: CASQGGSTYGYTF
CDR3 DNA: TGTGCCTCCCAGGGGGGTTCTACCTATGGCTACACCTTC

V gene: TRBV7-2
clone size: .
D gene: TRBD2
J gene: TRBJ2-5
CDR3 protein: CASSLGAGGWETQYF
CDR3 DNA: TGTGCCAGCAGCTTAGGGGCGGGAGGGTGGGAGACCCAGTACTTC

V gene: TRBV6-5
clone size: .
D gene: TRBD1
J gene: TRBJ1-2
CDR3 protein: CASSYRGGENYGYTF
CDR3 DNA: TGTGCCAGCAGTTACAGAGGGGGCGAAAACTATGGCTACACCTTC